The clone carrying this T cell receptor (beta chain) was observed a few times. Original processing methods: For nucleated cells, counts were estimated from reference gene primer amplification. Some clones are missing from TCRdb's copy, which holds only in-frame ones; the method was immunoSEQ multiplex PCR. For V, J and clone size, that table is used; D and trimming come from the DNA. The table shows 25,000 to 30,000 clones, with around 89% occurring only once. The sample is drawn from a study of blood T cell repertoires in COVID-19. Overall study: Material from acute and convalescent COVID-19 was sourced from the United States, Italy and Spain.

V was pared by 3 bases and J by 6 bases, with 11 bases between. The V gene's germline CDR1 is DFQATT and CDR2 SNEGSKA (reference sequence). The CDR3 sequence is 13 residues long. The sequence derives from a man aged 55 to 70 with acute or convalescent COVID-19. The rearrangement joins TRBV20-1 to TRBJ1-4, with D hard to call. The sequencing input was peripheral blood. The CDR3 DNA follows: TGCAGTGCTAGTGGTGGGCTGGATGAAAAACTGTTTTTT. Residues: CSASGGLDEKLFF.